These 4 T cell receptor beta chains originate from one sample sequenced in a study of blood T cell repertoires in COVID-19. Sequenced by immunoSEQ multiplex PCR; TCRdb stores in-frame clones only, minus some. This sample has tens of thousands of clones, with approximately 85% found just once. The specimen was peripheral blood. The receptors stem from a human donor in a cohort sampled during active COVID-19.

The chain couples TRBV30 to TRBJ2-7, with 9 bases aligning to TRBD1. CDR1 is GTSNPN, CDR2 SVGIG, per germline (reference sequence). The CDR3 has 14 residues. Trimming took 3 bases from V and 2 from J; bases not matched to a gene: 5. The CDR3 DNA sequence: TGTGCCTGGAGGGGGACAGGGAGAGCCTACGAGCAGTACTTC. This translates into CAWRGTGRAYEQYF.

The chain combines TRBV2 with TRBJ2-4; D perhaps matches TRBD2 (6 bases). Trimming left V 4 bases short and J 3 bases short, with 10 bases between. The CDR3 spans 14 residues. Germline values: CDR1 SNHLY, CDR2 FYNNEI. This chain's CDR3 is CASSGTSSKNIQYF. CDR3 DNA sequence: TGTGCCAGCAGTGGCACTAGCAGCAAAAACATTCAGTACTTC.

This chain links TRBV3-1 (or the pseudogene TRBV3-2) with TRBJ2-1, with 15 bases fitting TRBD2. CDR3 size: 16 residues. The J segment lost 10 bases and the V segment lost 4 bases, leaving 8 bases of the junction unmatched. CDR1 is LGHDT and CDR2 is YNNKEL in the germline V gene (reference sequence). The CDR3 sequence is CASSRRTSGGDVEQFF. In nucleotides, the CDR3 is TGTGCCAGCAGCCGGCGGACTAGCGGGGGGGATGTGGAGCAGTTCTTC.

This clone was counted between two and nine times. The rearrangement links TRBV4-1 to TRBJ2-6, with 8 bases matching TRBD1. V lost 4 bases to trimming and J lost 2 bases; unmatched junction nucleotides: 10. Germline CDR1 reads MGHRA; CDR2 reads YSYEKL. The CDR3 contains 18 residues. The CDR3 DNA reads as TGCGCCAGCAGCCTCCGCAGGGGGCGCTTTACTGGGGCCAACGTCCTGACTTTC. Protein product: CASSLRRGRFTGANVLTF.